These T cell receptor beta chains were read from a single sample in a study of prognosis after radiotherapy for stage I lung cancer. TCRdb reanalysed the multiplex PCR reads using MiXCR and keeps one entry per CDR3 protein. This table has about 36,000 distinct CDR3 sequences, 32% appearing once. Sequenced material: PBMCs, taken before or after stereotactic body radiation therapy (not recorded which). These receptors all stem from a donor aged 50 or older with non-small cell lung cancer. Both conserved end residues are part of each CDR3. Fields, in order: V gene, J gene, CDR3 protein.

TRBV6-2/TRBV6-3	TRBJ2-1	CASSPSGIDLNEQFF
TRBV5-1	TRBJ2-1	CASSLERISSYNEQFF
TRBV5-4	TRBJ1-6	CASSLVGWAGMNSPLHF
TRBV19	TRBJ1-5	CASSPTGGRQPQHF
TRBV2	TRBJ2-7	CASRGDGPSVVQYF
TRBV18	TRBJ2-6	CASSLQGAAGANVLTF
TRBV19	TRBJ1-5	CASRGVAGLSNQPHHF
TRBV30	TRBJ1-4	CAWGGPGEKLFF
TRBV12-3/TRBV12-4	TRBJ2-7	CASSRGPFYEQYF
TRBV20-1	TRBJ2-1	CSARGRVVGSSYNEQFF
TRBV28	TRBJ2-1	CASSTGWPSEQFF
TRBV12-3/TRBV12-4	TRBJ2-2	CASSRKTGGGTGELFF
TRBV5-4	TRBJ1-1	CASSLSGTVGTEAFF
TRBV7-9	TRBJ1-2	CASSKSATDVYTF
TRBV27	TRBJ1-2	CASSTYRGHNGYTF
TRBV7-6	TRBJ2-2	CASSPGGGSGELFF
TRBV3-1	TRBJ1-4	CASRQGTEEKLFF
TRBV6-5	TRBJ1-5	CASSYPESNQPQHF
TRBV5-1	TRBJ1-1	CASSLAGFSPNTEAFF
TRBV6-2/TRBV6-3	TRBJ2-3	CASTPWGQGLTDTQYF
TRBV7-2	TRBJ2-3	CASRELAGGADTQYF
TRBV6-1	TRBJ1-5	CASSEARAENHPQHF
TRBV7-9	TRBJ1-1	CASSRLMGPNTEAFF